This T cell receptor beta chain was sequenced for a study of T cell responses to AZD1222 COVID-19 vaccine. Assay: immunoSEQ multiplex PCR; the TCRdb copy retains only in-frame clones and omits some. The data contain roughly 120,000 clones, approximately 94% of them singletons. This CDR3 is 14 amino acids long. V was clipped by 8 bases and J by 3 bases; unmatched bases: 7. The germline V gene has CDR1 LNHDA and CDR2 SQIVND (reference sequence). The source material was peripheral blood, sampled on day 0 of AZD1222 vaccination. This TCR was recovered from an adult in good health. This rearrangement joins TRBV19 to TRBJ1-2; TRBD1 aligns across 9 bases. DNA of the CDR3: TGTGCCAGTGGGGACAGGGCGATTGACTATGGCTACACCTTC. It codes for CASGDRAIDYGYTF.